These 19 T cell receptor beta chains originate from one sample sequenced in a study of identical twins. Using its own MiXCR run on the 5' RACE reads, TCRdb lists one record per CDR3 protein. The sample includes just over 450,000 distinct CDR3 sequences, 13% to 15% seen only once; the top ten take 0.5% to 0.65%. These data were likewise used in another study, on yellow fever vaccine responses in identical twins.

Sequencing was performed on CD4+ T cells sorted from blood. These receptors came from a woman between 18 and 29 years old in good health.

The V gene is TRBV29-1, the J gene TRBJ2-5, with 8 bases aligning to TRBD2. V gave up 5 bases and J gave up 2 bases; unmatched junction bases: 1. The CDR3 is made up of 12 amino acids. Germline V gene sequence: CDR1 SQVTM, CDR2 ANQGSEA. The CDR3 protein is CSVLAGQETQYF. CDR3 DNA: TGCAGCGTTTTAGCGGGGCAAGAGACCCAGTACTTC.

The table lists this clonotype with a few counts. The chain links TRBV12-3 or TRBV12-4 to TRBJ2-3, with TRBD2 matching over 9 bases. The junction had 4 bases not matched to a gene; V was cut back by 5 bases and J by 1 base. This CDR3 comprises 15 residues. The CDR3: CASSPKRGGTDTQYF. The CDR3 region has the DNA TGTGCCAGCAGTCCGAAGCGGGGGGGCACAGATACGCAGTATTTT.

This clonotype showed up many times. The CDR3 here is CASSLTSGFNEQFF. In nucleotides, the CDR3 is TGTGCCAGCAGTTTAACTAGCGGATTCAATGAGCAGTTCTTC. J is TRBJ2-1 and V is TRBV12-3 or TRBV12-4, with 8 nucleotides matching TRBD2. The V segment lost 2 bases and the J segment 6 bases; nucleotides outside the gene matches: 3. The CDR3 covers 14 residues.

The V call is TRBV6-2 or TRBV6-3, the J call TRBJ1-1; the D is unclear. CDR3 length: 11 amino acids. Looked up from germline, CDR1 is MNHEY and CDR2 is SVGEGT. V lost 4 bases and J lost 7, with 7 bases in between. CDR3 nucleotides: TGTGCCAGCAGTTTGGGCTTTGAAGCTTTCTTT. This translates into CASSLGFEAFF.

The rearrangement links TRBV5-6 to TRBJ2-6; TRBD1 aligns across 8 bases. The CDR3 totals 18 residues. J gave up 1 base and V 7 bases, and 13 bases lay outside the gene matches. The germline CDR1 and CDR2 sequences are SGHDT and YYEEEE. For the CDR3, the DNA is TGTGCCAGCGCCACCGACAGGGGCGTTGGATCTGGGGCCAACGTCCTGACTTTC. Protein: CASATDRGVGSGANVLTF.

This chain uses TRBV7-9 with TRBJ1-1, with D maybe TRBD1 (5 bases). The CDR3 spans 15 residues. CDR1 SEHNR and CDR2 FQNEAQ come from the germline V gene (reference sequence). The V gene lost 0 bases and the J gene lost 5 bases, with 13 bases spanning the gap. CDR3 DNA sequence: TGTGCCAGCAGCTTAGCGGCGGGGGGTTTAACTGAAGCTTTCTTT. As protein: CASSLAAGGLTEAFF.

There are a few counts of this clonotype. This chain links TRBV5-1 with TRBJ2-4; perhaps TRBD1 as D (5 bases). Deletions cut 4 bases from V and 9 bases from J, with 14 bases between. The CDR3 is 13 residues long. Germline V gene lookup returns CDR1 SGHRS and CDR2 YFSETQ. This CDR3 is CASSQGSGSIQYF. The CDR3 DNA is TGCGCCAGCAGCCAAGGGTCAGGGTCCATTCAGTACTTC.

This clonotype was detected a few times. The chain combines TRBV20-1 with TRBJ1-5, with D possibly TRBD1 on 6 matching bases. The V gene's germline CDR1 is DFQATT and CDR2 SNEGSKA (reference sequence). The CDR3 spans 14 residues. Between the trimmed V and J ends, which lost 3 bases and 2 bases, there was a span of 11 bases. The CDR3 nucleotides read TGCAGTGCTAGGGACAGACAGGGCAATCAGCCCCAGCATTTT. Its protein is CSARDRQGNQPQHF.

The rearrangement uses TRBV10-1 and TRBJ2-2; D is undetermined. Looked up from germline, CDR1 is WNHNN and CDR2 is SYGVQD (reference sequence). Trimming removed 2 bases at V and 6 bases at J, with 19 bases between. The CDR3 totals 17 residues. The CDR3 spells CASSETLVGYNPGELFF. In DNA form, the CDR3 reads TGCGCCAGCAGTGAGACCCTAGTGGGATATAACCCCGGGGAGCTGTTTTTT.

This clonotype has just a few counts. CDR3 region: CASSLRGGASGELFF. DNA of the CDR3: TGTGCCAGCAGTTTGCGCGGGGGGGCCTCTGGGGAGCTGTTTTTT. The chain has TRBV12-3 or TRBV12-4 and TRBJ2-2, with TRBD2 matching over 9 bases. The CDR3 sequence is 15 residues long. V shed 3 bases and J 8 bases; nucleotides not matched to a gene: 7.

This clonotype appeared many times. The chain is built from TRBV29-1 and TRBJ2-5; D remains ambiguous. The CDR3 extends over 17 amino acids. The V gene lost 4 bases and the J gene lost 3 bases, with 24 bases spanning the gap. The V gene's germline CDR1 is SQVTM and CDR2 ANQGSEA. For the CDR3, the DNA is TGCAGCGTTGTCGGTCCCCGGCTTCCCACATCCGAAGAGACCCAGTACTTC. This translates into CSVVGPRLPTSEETQYF.

This clonotype was observed a handful of times. The gene calls are TRBV5-5 and TRBJ2-7; 10 bases line up with TRBD2. CDR3 length equals 15 residues. Germline CDR1 reads SGHKS; CDR2 reads YYEKEE (reference sequence). Trimming took 0 bases from V and 3 from J; bases not matched to a gene: 3. The CDR3 DNA reads TGTGCCAGCAGCTTGGTAGCGGGAGGCGTCTACGAGCAGTACTTC. This codes for CASSLVAGGVYEQYF.

The chain is built from TRBV4-2 and TRBJ2-3; TRBD2 agrees at 9 bases. Trimming cost V 4 bases and J 2 bases; bases outside gene matches: 13. In germline, CDR1 is LGHNA, CDR2 YNFKEQ. This CDR3 comprises 18 residues. The CDR3 is CASSPKPLAGSLTDTQYF. The CDR3 DNA reads as TGTGCCAGCAGCCCGAAACCCCTAGCGGGAAGTCTCACAGATACGCAGTATTTT.

This clonotype was picked up a small number of times. The chain recombines TRBV7-6 with TRBJ2-6; D unresolved. CDR1 and CDR2 (germline): SGHVS, FNYEAQ. V shed 4 bases and J shed 0 bases, with 13 bases lying between them. This CDR3 is 17 amino acids long. The DNA for the CDR3 is TGTGCCAGCAGCTCCCTGGTACACAACTCTGGGGCCAACGTCCTGACTTTC. Translated: CASSSLVHNSGANVLTF. Supplemented by reference TRBV7-6 and TRBJ2-6, the full variable domain reads GAGVSQSPRYKVTKRGQDVALRCDPISGHVSLYWYRQALGQGPEFLTYFNYEAQQDKSGLPNDRFSAERPEGSISTLTIQRTEQRDSAMYRCASSSLVHNSGANVLTFGAGSRLTVL.

This clonotype was detected a few times. The CDR3 loop is CSASSLRERYTDTQYF. The CDR3 coding sequence is TGCAGTGCTAGCTCTTTACGGGAGAGATACACAGATACGCAGTATTTT. V is TRBV20-1 and J is TRBJ2-3, with a tentative D call TRBD2 (6 bases). Trimming pared 3 bases from V and 2 bases from J, leaving 18 bases between. Germline values: CDR1 DFQATT, CDR2 SNEGSKA (reference sequence). The CDR3 extends over 16 amino acids.

Only a few counts were recorded for this clonotype. The gene calls are TRBV12-3 or TRBV12-4 and TRBJ1-5, with no clear D. The CDR3 is 15 residues long. Between the trimmed V and J ends, which lost 3 bases and 5 bases, there was a span of 14 bases. CDR3 DNA: TGTGCCAGCAGTTTTTTTGTTGGTTCGGATCAGCCCCAGCATTTT. Protein: CASSFFVGSDQPQHF.

This rearrangement joins TRBV11-2 to TRBJ2-1; 10 nucleotides agree with TRBD2. Germline V gene data show CDR1 as SGHAT and CDR2 as FQNNGV. The CDR3 contains 18 residues. After removal of 1 base from V and 3 bases from J, the junction contained 9 bases not matched to a gene. The CDR3 is CASSLVLAGELVYNEQFF. CDR3 bases: TGTGCCAGCAGCTTAGTCCTAGCGGGAGAATTGGTCTACAATGAGCAGTTCTTC.

V usage is TRBV7-2 and J usage is TRBJ2-7; possibly TRBD1 for D (5 bases). Germline V gives CDR1 SGHTA, CDR2 FQGNSA. Trimming shortened V by 5 bases and J by 0 bases, and 14 bases separated the two germline ends. This CDR3 region has 15 residues. The CDR3 DNA is TGTGCCAGCAGCCCGTCGGACATAAGCTCCTACGAGCAGTACTTC. Translated, it gives CASSPSDISSYEQYF.

The chain combines TRBV6-2 or TRBV6-3 with TRBJ2-7, with D possibly being TRBD2 (7 bases). CDR1 is MNHEY and CDR2 is SVGEGT in the germline V gene. Trimming took 7 bases from V and 3 from J, leaving 22 bases between them. The CDR3 covers 16 residues. The DNA for the CDR3 is TGTGCCAGCACCCACCCGGCGGGGAGGGGGAACTACGAGCAGTACTTC. Protein product: CASTHPAGRGNYEQYF.